This TCR beta chain was found in a study of cytomegalovirus exposure and HLA in healthy donors (dated by TCRdb to about 2017). Regarding the complete study: According to an earlier analysis of a few hundred of the donors, 150 million to 200 million T cells yielded roughly 110 million unique TCR beta sequences and around 300 Gb of sequence data. An early release covering 550 to 700 HLA-typed donors comprised 250 to 350 gigabases of sequencing data and roughly 85 million unique TCR sequences. The genetic ancestry cluster associated with self-reported Caucasian donors included 81% of the roughly 360 genotyped donors. The aim of the study was to test whether cataloging public T cell receptors could identify signatures of past pathogen exposure. Using immunosequencing, the study profiled T cell repertoires from around 670 subjects and related those repertoires to cytomegalovirus serostatus. Along with the roughly 700-subject first cohort, a separate validation cohort of over 90 different subjects was used. To predict cytomegalovirus infection status, the study brought together high-throughput TCR immunosequencing, statistical association of individual TCRs with disease status, and machine learning. A later analysis re-examined previously published TCR beta repertoires from just over 650 donors and added high-resolution HLA genotyping to investigate patterns of TCR occurrence. Rather than drawing on any new phenotypic data, the later analysis identified candidate immune exposures from TCR beta sequences and the way those sequences occurred across donors. An earlier analysis of 500 to 650 of the donors applied high-throughput TCR beta sequencing to assess whether each TCR beta V gene segment acted as functional or pseudogenic. Donor age, sex, ethnicity and CMV serostatus were compiled together with the repertoire data. Genome-wide SNP genotypes for about 60% of the roughly 700 donors were used in a later genetic analysis, which treated that subset as a discovery cohort. Every repertoire in the discovery cohort had been generated on one and the same sequencing platform. Class I and class II HLA loci were covered by the typing at four-digit resolution. Typing coverage varied by locus: roughly 620-640 donors for A, B, C, DRB1 and DQB1; 522 for DQA1; approximately 570 for DPA1; around 490 for DPB1. Four or five DR-DQ haplotypes were handled as single units for association and clustering because linkage in the cohort was strong. Across approximately 400 genotyped donors of the cohort, an average of about 240,000 unique TCR beta nucleotide sequences per donor were sequenced, and approximately 17% of those sequences were non-productive. Beyond this particular receptor, the publication reports: Sequencing depth was assumed to be roughly uniform across donors in the presence/absence analyses, though that assumption may not hold. In a later analysis, 15,000 to 20,000 TCR beta sequences were associated with specific HLA alleles at a false discovery rate of 0.05. An association between a missense DCLRE1C variant and V-gene and J-gene trimming of TCR beta chains was found in a later genetic analysis and replicated in an independent cohort. Strong co-occurrence of HLA alleles, especially DR and DQ, made assigning TCR associations to individual alleles difficult. In vitro tests confirmed that a few of the cytomegalovirus-associated TCR beta chains recognize cytomegalovirus antigens. A later analysis reported that several top co-occurrence clusters appeared linked to parvovirus B19, influenza, CMV and Epstein-Barr virus. The classifier was reported to diagnose cytomegalovirus status with high specificity and sensitivity in both the original and validation cohorts. Most CMV-associated TCR beta chains appeared to be HLA-restricted in a later analysis, and the HLA associations seemed to be driven largely by CMV exposure. Correlated functional status among segregating V segments might be attributable to linkage disequilibrium, but an unknown experimental factor could not be ruled out. Immune exposure information for the cohort was limited to CMV serostatus. The authors suggested that the approach could potentially be extended to other disease states and immunological phenotypes. Some IMGT-functional V segments, including TRBV6-2 and TRBV6-3, could not be told apart with the 87-base-pair reads, so those segments were excluded. Most TCR sequences were seen in very few donors, while some public TCRs were found in many individuals. Broadly in line with IMGT annotations, most TCR beta V segments showed up in productive rearrangements about 87% or about 30% of the time in an earlier analysis of approximately 600 of the donors. The cohort was sequenced for TCR beta chains only, and without alpha or paired-chain data the features that could be detected were limited. A group of highly shared sequence variants was considered likely to be a technical artifact of the sequencing pipeline. Because counts were too low, 15 to 20 rarely observed V segments, including chromosome 9 orphons, were excluded from the earlier analysis of a few hundred of the donors. A later analysis found that HLA-associated TCR beta chains were more clonally expanded and had lower generation probabilities than equally common non-associated chains. A further reported finding was that TCR beta sequences accurately predicted the HLA-A and HLA-B alleles for most subjects in the first cohort. In a later analysis, TCR association rates were found to vary across HLA loci, with the most associated TCRs seen for DRB1 alleles and the fewest for HLA-C alleles. In a later genetic analysis, fewer N-insertions in productive TCRs were reported among donors in an Asian-associated ancestry cluster than the roughly 700-donor mean. HLA typing was unavailable for some donors at each locus, so association tests used only the typed subset. The study listed 164 TCR beta chains as associated with cytomegalovirus.

The junction carries 25 bases between V and J, which are trimmed by 3 bases and 7 bases respectively. Based on the germline V gene, the CDR1 and CDR2 sequences are SGDLS and YYNGEE. The CDR3 starts with the cysteine, ends with the phenylalanine, and has 17 residues. CDR3 DNA only is kept here, 51 bases in frame from base 1. Library preparation employed the immunoSEQ multiplex PCR assay. The multiplex PCR relied on a mix of 60 forward primers for TCR Vbeta segments and 13 reverse primers for TCR Jbeta segments. A multiplex PCR assay on genomic DNA amplified the CDR3 region of rearranged TCR beta genes. Amplified TCR beta libraries were sequenced as 87-base-pair reads on the Illumina HiSeq System. On the study's bioinformatics: Across the roughly 670 repertoires, a later analysis counted tens of millions of unique TCR beta chains, roughly 11 million of which were shared by at least two donors. To remove PCR and sequencing errors, raw reads were error-corrected and collapsed into unique sequences using a nearest-neighbor algorithm that merged closely related sequences. V, D and J gene segments were assigned by aligning CDR3 sequences to IMGT reference sequences. For a sequence to be retained, a match of at least six nucleotides was required to both a V gene segment and a J gene segment. Rearrangements were classified as productive when the CDR3 lacked stop codons and remained in frame with V and J, and all other rearrangements were classified as non-productive. CDR3 was defined by IMGT convention, running from the second conserved V-encoded cysteine to the conserved J-encoded phenylalanine. In an earlier analysis of around 540 of the donors, sequences lacking an unambiguous match to a single V gene segment were excluded. In an earlier analysis of 587 of the donors, V segments were called functional above 56.7% productive rearrangements and were called segregating when the between-donor standard deviation exceeded 5%. To diagnose cytomegalovirus status from the catalog of TCR beta chain sequences, a statistical classification framework was built. A later analysis assigned V and J genes by comparing TCR nucleotide sequences with IMGT/GENE-DB human TR gene sequences. Using the TCRdist pipeline, a later analysis assigned CDR3 sequences along with most-parsimonious VDJ recombination scenarios. A later analysis defined each TCR beta chain by its CDR3 amino acid sequence plus V-gene family, and excluded reads lacking a unique V-gene family. A later analysis removed roughly 590 highly shared, low-generation-probability nucleotide sequences to deal with suspected cross-contamination and a sequencing artifact. For each public chain, a later analysis derived a clonal expansion index from normalized ranks of inferred template counts within each repertoire. In a later analysis, generation probabilities were computed with a VDJ recombination model fitted to out-of-frame rearrangements, and the resulting probabilities were checked against IGoR. In a later analysis, TCR-TCR, TCR-HLA and TCR-CMV co-occurrence was scored with hypergeometric tests, and a repertoire-size bias correction was applied to TCR pairs. In a later analysis, false discovery rates were estimated by permuting HLA or CMV assignments 20 times. A later analysis grouped co-occurring TCRs with DBSCAN, adding TCRdist sequence similarity when clustering within HLA-allele-positive subsets. For co-occurrence clustering, repertoires with fewer than 30,000 or more than 120,000 public chains were excluded, along with five repertoires with anomalous nucleotide sharing. This immuneACCESS table, as held by TCRdb, lists in-frame sequences with V and J called but not all clones. Of the missing ones, under half trace to an unresolved V gene in checked studies; the others have no known cause. V and J calls and clone size come straight from that table; D and trimming were deduced from the DNA. This sample comprises 150,000 to 200,000 clones, 79% of them detected only once. The top ten clones comprise less than 2.5% of the sample.

Notes on this clone: Its antigen target is currently unknown. Qualities for individual bases were not recorded, and no much larger clone is one base off.

The cohort was made up of around 720 healthy bone marrow donors. All cohort members were sampled while nominally healthy, although unrecorded immune exposures were likely present. The donor was CMV seronegative and belonged to the group of 350 or so seronegative cohort members. A peripheral blood sample was provided by each donor, and peripheral blood mononuclear cells were used for TCR beta sequencing. The Qiagen DNeasy Blood Extraction Kit was used to extract genomic DNA from the blood cell samples. The TCR sequence derives from a woman aged 50 to 60 in good health and CMV-seronegative. Recombination joined TRBV9 with TRBJ1-2; 6 matching bases give a weak D call of TRBD1. The sequenced sample was PBMCs. The CDR3 in this case is CASSASPGGLGIGGYTF. The DNA is as follows: TGTGCCAGCAGCGCCTCTCCCGGGGGGCTGGGTATAGGTGGCTACACCTTC.